This T cell receptor (beta chain) was sequenced for a study of CD8+ T cells in alopecia areata. Overall study context: Treatment comprised oral tofacitinib, 5 to 10 mg twice daily, in treated patients. Findings and limits, study-wide: Greater clonality was observed in lesional scalp samples, especially alopecia totalis/universalis, versus normal scalp.

RNA extraction and reverse transcription yielded cDNA as sequencing template. Produced via immunoSEQ multiplex PCR; TCRdb's table is partial and in-frame only. The sample yields about 130,000 clones, almost 50% seen once. Alopecia areata patients provided lesional scalp punch biopsies and peripheral blood, both collected for the study. CDR1 and CDR2 from the germline V gene are MNHEY and SVGAGI. The length of the CDR3 is 15 residues. Germline trimming cut 6 bases from V and 6 bases from J; bases unmatched to any gene: 13. Worth noting for this clone: Its target is not known.

This TCR came from a human donor with alopecia areata. The sequencing here drew on CD8+ T cells sorted from blood, taken at week 0. The rearrangement uses TRBV6-5 and TRBJ1-1, with 7 bases that match TRBD1. The CDR3 reads CASSPTGESFAEAFF. The CDR3 nucleotides read TGTGCCAGCAGCCCCACAGGGGAGAGTTTCGCTGAAGCTTTCTTT.